Listed here are 3 T cell receptor beta chains from one sample, sequenced in a study of blood T cell repertoires in COVID-19. Profiling relied on immunoSEQ multiplex PCR, and the TCRdb table lists in-frame clones only, not all of them. This sample has 150,000 to 200,000 clones, with over 90% found just once. Material: peripheral blood. The receptors were sampled from a man in his fifties with acute or convalescent COVID-19.

This chain uses TRBV7-8 with TRBJ2-2; D ambiguous. The CDR3 contains 12 residues. Trimming stripped 5 bases from V and 7 bases from J, with 8 bases between. The germline CDR1 and CDR2 sequences are SGHVS and FQNEAQ. The DNA of the CDR3 is TGTGCCAGCAGCCCCTGGAGCGGGGAGCTGTTTTTT. This translates into CASSPWSGELFF. Drawing the rest from reference TRBV7-8 and TRBJ2-2, the complete variable domain is GAGVSQSPRYKVAKRGQDVALRCDPISGHVSLFWYQQALGQGPEFLTYFQNEAQLDKSGLPSDRFFAERPEGSVSTLKIQRTQQEDSAVYLCASSPWSGELFFGEGSRLTVL.

The gene calls are TRBV5-4 and TRBJ1-4, with D possibly TRBD1 on 6 matching bases. This CDR3 region has 15 residues. CDR1 and CDR2 from the germline V gene are SGHNT and YYREEE (reference sequence). V was cut by 2 bases and J by 7 bases, with 15 bases left in between. CDR3 sequence: CASSFQGREGEKLFF. The CDR3, as DNA: TGTGCCAGCAGCTTCCAGGGGAGGGAGGGTGAAAAACTGTTTTTT. The variable domain in full, with the rest retrieved from reference TRBV5-4 and TRBJ1-4, is ETGVTQSPTHLIKTRGQQVTLRCSSQSGHNTVSWYQQALGQGPQFIFQYYREEENGRGNFPPRFSGLQFPNYSSELNVNALELDDSALYLCASSFQGREGEKLFFGSGTQLSVL.

The V call is TRBV24-1, the J call TRBJ2-5; 8 positions match TRBD1. Germline V gives CDR1 KGHDR, CDR2 SFDVKD. Trimming cost V 6 bases and J 5 bases; bases outside gene matches: 4. This CDR3 has 13 residues. In DNA form, the CDR3 reads TGTGCCACCAGTTCGGACAGGGCGGAGACCCAGTACTTC. Protein: CATSSDRAETQYF.